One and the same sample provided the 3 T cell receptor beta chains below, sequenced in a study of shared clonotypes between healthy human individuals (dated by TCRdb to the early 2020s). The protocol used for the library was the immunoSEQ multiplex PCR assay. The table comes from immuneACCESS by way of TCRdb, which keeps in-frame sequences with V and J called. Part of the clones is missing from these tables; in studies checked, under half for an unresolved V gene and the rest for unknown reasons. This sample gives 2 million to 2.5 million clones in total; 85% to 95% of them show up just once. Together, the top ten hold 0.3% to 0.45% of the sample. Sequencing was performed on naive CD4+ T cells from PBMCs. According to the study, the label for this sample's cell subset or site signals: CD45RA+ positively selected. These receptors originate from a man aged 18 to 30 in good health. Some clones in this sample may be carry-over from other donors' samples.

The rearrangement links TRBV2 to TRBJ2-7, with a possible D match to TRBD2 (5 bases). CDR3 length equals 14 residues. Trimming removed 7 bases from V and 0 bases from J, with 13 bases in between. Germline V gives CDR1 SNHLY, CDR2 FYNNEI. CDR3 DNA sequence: TGTGCCAGCATGATGAGGGCCCACTCCTACGAGCAGTACTTC. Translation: CASMMRAHSYEQYF.

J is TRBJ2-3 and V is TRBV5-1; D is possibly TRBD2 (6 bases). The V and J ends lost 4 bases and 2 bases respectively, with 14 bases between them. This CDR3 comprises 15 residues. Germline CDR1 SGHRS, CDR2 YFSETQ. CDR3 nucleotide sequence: TGCGCCAGCAGCCCAACGGGACTCACCACAGATACGCAGTATTTT. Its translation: CASSPTGLTTDTQYF.

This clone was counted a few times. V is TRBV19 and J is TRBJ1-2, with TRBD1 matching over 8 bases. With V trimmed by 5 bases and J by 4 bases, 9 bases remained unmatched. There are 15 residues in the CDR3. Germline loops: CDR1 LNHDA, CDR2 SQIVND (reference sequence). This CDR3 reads CASSATGGSGYGYTF. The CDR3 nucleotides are TGTGCCAGTAGTGCAACAGGGGGTTCTGGCTATGGCTACACCTTC.